The rows below give T cell receptor beta chains drawn from one sample of a study of T cells in Graves' hyperthyroidism and ophthalmopathy. One entry per CDR3 protein, called by TCRdb with MiXCR from the multiplex PCR reads. Among 560,000 or so distinct CDR3 sequences, 15% to 20% were seen once, and the ten largest hold roughly 44%. What was sequenced was blood. The receptors originated from a man aged 40-50 years with Graves' ophthalmopathy. CDR3s include the opening cysteine and the closing phenylalanine or tryptophan. Some rows have no size entry. The others give once, few or many, or a class for an expanded clone.

j_call clone_size v_call cdr3_aa
TRBJ1-1 many TRBV11-2 CASRPTGGTEAFF
TRBJ2-7 few TRBV20-1 CSAPGLASSYEQYF
TRBJ1-1 once TRBV16 CASSQSYENTGAFF
TRBJ2-5 NA TRBV12-3/TRBV12-4 CASSPSAPETQYF
TRBJ1-5 few TRBV7-8 CASILGAPGNQPQHF
TRBJ1-1 few TRBV7-9 CASSLTPPGSSEAFF
TRBJ2-7 NA TRBV5-4 CASLDKREGYTYEQYF
TRBJ1-2 few TRBV5-4 CASSAPGSNYGYTF
TRBJ2-6 NA TRBV29-1 CSVASSFSGANVLTF
TRBJ2-1 few TRBV5-1 CASSTSGTYLNEQFF
TRBJ2-1 NA TRBV20-1 CSARALTSGRGHEQFF
TRBJ2-2 few TRBV30 CAWTFFGELFF
TRBJ2-2 NA TRBV18 CASSQTINTGELFF
TRBJ2-1 many TRBV2 CASRASGSYNEQFF
TRBJ1-2 few TRBV5-5 CASSPFGREPSNYGYTF
TRBJ1-1 NA TRBV29-1 CSGKSGQNTEAFF
TRBJ2-7 many TRBV28 CASSSAKPPRLAGAYEQYF
TRBJ1-3 NA TRBV18 CASSRATGNTIYF
TRBJ1-3 NA TRBV12-3/TRBV12-4 CASRKKGQGFAGNTIYF
TRBJ2-1 NA TRBV2 CASSVESGSYNEQFF
TRBJ2-3 few TRBV19 CASIGLAGGVNTQYF
TRBJ1-2 few TRBV5-1 CASSLDSLANYGYTF
TRBJ2-5 few TRBV28 CASSLYLGQETQYF
TRBJ2-7 many TRBV30 CAWSVAGGYEQYF
TRBJ2-3 NA TRBV30 CARKKTSGGPDTQYF
TRBJ1-1 few TRBV12-5 CASGWGRGNTEAFF
TRBJ2-7 NA TRBV10-3 CAISDPSGSTYEQYF
TRBJ2-1 few TRBV3-1 CASSLIRGEQFF
TRBJ2-2 many TRBV6-1 CASKRTSGTGELFF
TRBJ2-1 NA TRBV30 CAWSPGGLNEQFF
TRBJ1-4 few TRBV5-6 CASRRSGREKLFF
TRBJ2-3 NA TRBV24-1 CATSDPDRGETDTQYF
TRBJ2-3 NA TRBV19 CASRGQGLTTDTQYF
TRBJ2-3 many TRBV5-1 CASSGGQGSFEGQYF
TRBJ2-5 NA TRBV6-1 CASSLSGSRGETQYF
TRBJ1-5 NA TRBV27 CASSLVGLYSNQPQHF
TRBJ2-5 many TRBV3-1 CASSQDRELGAQYF
TRBJ2-7 many TRBV6-2/TRBV6-3 CASTTPGLAGPYEQYF
TRBJ2-1 NA TRBV3-1 CASSHPFWASGGEAGSYNEQFF
TRBJ1-2 many TRBV27 CASSPLQGPGGAYTF
TRBJ2-3 few TRBV9 CASSIRTSGGADTQYF
TRBJ2-1 NA TRBV4-1 CASSQETGWNEQFF
TRBJ2-1 few TRBV20-1 CSARGQGSYNEQFF
TRBJ2-7 many TRBV27 CASSWVGGMAREQYF
TRBJ1-5 NA TRBV2 CASGLGTGKQPQHF
TRBJ1-1 few TRBV6-6 CASSYRRQGGNTEAFF
TRBJ1-6 NA TRBV7-3 CASSFGTANSPLHF
TRBJ2-1 few TRBV20-1 CSARDFASGGPSYNEQFF
TRBJ2-1 many TRBV7-8 CASSKRRFSYNEQFF
TRBJ1-5 many TRBV6-1 CASSEGTAQNQPQHF
TRBJ1-1 once TRBV28 CASSLLGAGSEAFF